This T cell receptor beta chain originates from a study of T cells in narcolepsy. Study-level points and caveats: Blood of same and different patients, but not healthy controls, reportedly held recurring autoreactive clonotypes. Autoreactive HCRT-specific and TRIB2-specific clonotypes were marked in same-patient CSF-versus-blood CD4+ comparisons.

This clone came up a few times. Antigen unknown. Germline CDR1 is LNHDA and CDR2 is SQIVND (reference sequence). The CDR3 has 11 amino acids. V gave up 10 bases and J gave up 10 bases; unmatched junction bases: 8. Profiled with immunoSEQ multiplex PCR; TCRdb holds only in-frame clones, not every one. This table has about 35,000 clones, over 80% appearing once. J is TRBJ1-1 and V is TRBV19; 8 nucleotides agree with TRBD1. This receptor was identified in a human donor in good health. Sequenced sample: memory (CD45RA-) CD4+ T cells from blood. The CDR3 protein is CATLRTGRAFF. In DNA, the CDR3 is TGTGCCACCTTGCGGACAGGGCGAGCTTTCTTT.